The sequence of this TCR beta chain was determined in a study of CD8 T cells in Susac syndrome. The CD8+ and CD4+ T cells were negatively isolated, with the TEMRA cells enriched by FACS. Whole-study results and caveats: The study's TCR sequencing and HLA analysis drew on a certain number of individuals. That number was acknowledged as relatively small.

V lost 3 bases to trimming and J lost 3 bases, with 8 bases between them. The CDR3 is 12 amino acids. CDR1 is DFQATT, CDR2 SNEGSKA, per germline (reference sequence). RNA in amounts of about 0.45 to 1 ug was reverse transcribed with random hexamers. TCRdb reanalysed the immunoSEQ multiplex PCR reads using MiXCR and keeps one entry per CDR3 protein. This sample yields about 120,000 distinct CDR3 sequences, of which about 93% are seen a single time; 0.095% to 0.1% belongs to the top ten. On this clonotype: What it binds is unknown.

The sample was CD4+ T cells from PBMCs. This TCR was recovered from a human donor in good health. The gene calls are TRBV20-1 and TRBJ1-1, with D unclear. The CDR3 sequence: CSARFSHTEAFF. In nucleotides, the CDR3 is TGCAGTGCTAGGTTTTCACACACTGAAGCTTTCTTT.